Here is one T cell receptor (beta chain) with its context. The CDR3 runs 15 residues. Germline CDR1 is SGHRS and CDR2 is YFSETQ. V was clipped by 5 bases and J by 3 bases, with 18 bases between them. The sample comes from a study of shared clonotypes between healthy human individuals. For the study at large: Aged between 18 and 49, the donors were a couple of women and a few men.

Each cell subset's genomic DNA was divided evenly among several immunoSEQ plates. Repertoires were generated with immunoSEQ multiplex PCR, while TCRdb's copy carries only in-frame clones and drops some. The sample includes around 2.5 million clones, 93% of them seen just once. The donor cohort consisted entirely of Caucasian adults residing in Nashville, Tennessee. The study separated CD4+ cells into CD45RA+ naive and CD45RA-negative memory subsets. The TCR originated in a man between 18 and 29 years old in good health. Some clones in this sample may be carry-over from other donors' samples. V is TRBV5-1 and J is TRBJ2-7; D remains unclear. What was sequenced was naive CD4+ T cells from PBMCs. Subset specified: CD45RA+ positively selected. CDR3 DNA: TGCGCCAGCAGACTATCCGGGTCGTGGAACTACGAGCAGTACTTC. It is translated as CASRLSGSWNYEQYF.